This is a list of T cell receptor beta chains from one sample in a study of T cells in Graves' hyperthyroidism and ophthalmopathy. MiXCR, run by TCRdb on the multiplex PCR reads, gives a single entry per CDR3 protein. The sample lists more than 500,000 distinct CDR3 sequences, 46% occurring once. Sequenced sample: peripheral blood or thyroid tissue (not recorded which). These TCRs come from an adult woman with Graves' disease, either hyperthyroidism or ophthalmopathy (not recorded which). The CDR3 runs from the conserved cysteine through the conserved F or W. D genes are given only for firm matches. Size tells how often a clone was seen (once, few, many) or the class of an expanded clone, and some rows leave it out.

CDR3 protein	CDR3 DNA	clone size	V gene	D gene	J gene
CAIREGTAGGELFF	TGTGCCATCAGGGAAGGGACGGCAGGCGGGGAGCTGTTTTTT	many	TRBV10-3	NA	TRBJ2-2
CASSAGRSSGANVLTF	TGTGCCAGCAGCGCCGGCCGTAGCTCTGGGGCCAACGTCCTGACTTTC	NA	TRBV7-9	NA	TRBJ2-6
CASSTGGLNTEAFF	TGCGCCAGCAGTACCGGGGGTTTGAACACTGAAGCTTTCTTT	NA	TRBV5-1	NA	TRBJ1-1
CASSAGTGGALDTEAFF	TGCGCCAGCAGTGCCGGGACAGGGGGGGCATTGGACACTGAAGCTTTCTTT	many	TRBV10-2	TRBD1	TRBJ1-1
CASNTGATYEQYF	TGTGCCAGCAATACAGGGGCGACCTACGAGCAGTACTTC	NA	TRBV2	TRBD1	TRBJ2-7
CASSPGQGGMNTEAFF	TGTGCCAGCAGCCCCGGACAGGGTGGAATGAACACTGAAGCTTTCTTT	few	TRBV5-5	TRBD1	TRBJ1-1
CSASFWGYTF	TGCAGTGCTTCGTTCTGGGGCTACACCTTC	NA	TRBV20-1	NA	TRBJ1-2
CAITYGTAEAFF	TGCGCCATCACCTACGGGACAGCTGAAGCTTTCTTT	NA	TRBV10-2	TRBD1	TRBJ1-1
CAISESRQTQETQYF	TGTGCCATCAGTGAGTCGAGACAGACTCAAGAGACCCAGTACTTC	NA	TRBV10-3	NA	TRBJ2-5
CASSTDPGAENEQYF	TGTGCCAGCAGCACCGACCCAGGGGCTGAAAACGAGCAGTACTTC	many	TRBV11-2	NA	TRBJ2-7
CAITGTGFDYGYTF	TGTGCCATCACCGGGACAGGGTTTGACTATGGCTACACCTTC	NA	TRBV10-3	TRBD1	TRBJ1-2